The entry that follows covers one TCR beta chain sequence. Its antigen is undetermined. V dropped 6 bases and J dropped 1 base, with 12 bases sitting between them. Germline CDR1 MNHNS, CDR2 SASEGT. The CDR3 is made up of 15 amino acids. Using unique molecular identifiers, the investigators prepared the TCRbeta library. TCRdb reprocessed the PCR reads via MiXCR and lists one record per CDR3 protein. There are some 550,000 distinct CDR3 sequences in the sample; 23% occur only once, and 11% to 15% lies in the top ten. This sample is part of a study of T-cell reconstitution after alpha-beta-depleted transplantation in children. Study-level results: Several hundred expanded graft clones reportedly gave rise to the alpha-beta T cells present about two months after transplant.

The material sequenced was PBMCs, mostly from graft donor cells, taken 360 days after TCRalphabeta/CD19-depleted stem cell transplant. The chain is built from TRBV6-1 and TRBJ2-2; D tentatively reads TRBD1 or TRBD2 (5 bases each). This TCR came from a boy less than two years old who had a stem cell transplant for acute myeloid leukemia, so the T cells may come from the graft donor. The CDR3 here is CASRPGAVNTGELFF. The CDR3 nucleotides are TGTGCCAGCAGGCCCGGGGCGGTGAACACCGGGGAGCTGTTTTTT.